The present T cell receptor (beta chain) was sequenced within a study of blood T cell repertoires in COVID-19. Looking at the study overall: PBMCs, B-cell-depleted T cells, or T cells were the source of the cDNA or gDNA that made up the material.

The CDR3 runs to 14 residues. Germline lookup yields CDR1 SGHRS and CDR2 YFSETQ. Trimming removed 5 bases from V and 3 bases from J; junction bases left unmatched: 4. Repertoires were generated with immunoSEQ multiplex PCR, while TCRdb's copy carries only in-frame clones and drops some. The sample has about 200,000 clones; around 84% are singletons. The chain employs TRBV5-1 and TRBJ2-1, with TRBD1 matching over 8 bases. Specimen: peripheral blood. The clonotype comes from a man aged 80 or over with acute or convalescent COVID-19. The CDR3 here is CASRVGQGYNEQFF. The CDR3 nucleotides read TGCGCCAGCAGGGTTGGACAGGGCTACAATGAGCAGTTCTTC.